This is a list of T cell receptor beta chains from one sample in a study of blood T cell repertoires in COVID-19. Profiled with immunoSEQ multiplex PCR; TCRdb holds only in-frame clones, not every one. Among approximately 210,000 clones listed, around 82% were seen once. Sequences were obtained from peripheral blood. The source of these receptors is a middle-aged woman with active or convalescent COVID-19. Each CDR3 is given with its conserved first and last residue. Fields, in order: CDR3 length, D gene, V gene, J gene, clone size, CDR3 DNA, CDR3 protein. D genes are given only for firm matches. Size values are once, few and many counts, or a class for expanded clones, and some rows have none.

CDR3 length: 13
D gene: .
V gene: TRBV13
J gene: TRBJ2-1
clone size: .
CDR3 DNA: TGTGCCAGCAGCTTAGTAGGCGGGAATGAGCAGTTCTTC
CDR3 protein: CASSLVGGNEQFF

CDR3 length: 18
D gene: TRBD1
V gene: TRBV11-2
J gene: TRBJ2-1
clone size: .
CDR3 DNA: TGTGCCAGCAGCTCGAGCCCTGCGTCCTACAGGGGGCACAATGAGCAGTTCTTC
CDR3 protein: CASSSSPASYRGHNEQFF

CDR3 length: 15
D gene: .
V gene: TRBV19
J gene: TRBJ2-3
clone size: .
CDR3 DNA: TGTGCCAGTAGTATAGGGACAGCTAGCACAGATACGCAGTATTTT
CDR3 protein: CASSIGTASTDTQYF

CDR3 length: 14
D gene: TRBD1
V gene: TRBV15
J gene: TRBJ1-2
clone size: .
CDR3 DNA: TGTGCCACCAGCGAGCAGGGGGAAAGCTATGGCTACACCTTC
CDR3 protein: CATSEQGESYGYTF

CDR3 length: 17
D gene: .
V gene: TRBV7-7
J gene: TRBJ1-5
clone size: .
CDR3 DNA: TGTGCTAGCAGGCCCTGTCGGAATTTAGGAGGCAATCAGCCCCAGCATTTT
CDR3 protein: CASRPCRNLGGNQPQHF

CDR3 length: 15
D gene: TRBD1
V gene: TRBV10-3
J gene: TRBJ1-5
clone size: .
CDR3 DNA: TGTGCCATCAGTGCGGGACAGGGTTCGAATCAGCCCCAGCATTTT
CDR3 protein: CAISAGQGSNQPQHF

CDR3 length: 13
D gene: TRBD1
V gene: TRBV30
J gene: TRBJ1-1
clone size: .
CDR3 DNA: TGTGCCTGGATCGGGACAGGGAACACTGAAGCTTTCTTT
CDR3 protein: CAWIGTGNTEAFF

CDR3 length: 15
D gene: .
V gene: TRBV29-1
J gene: TRBJ1-1
clone size: .
CDR3 DNA: TGCAGCGTTGATAGGGGATCACAGGGAGTGGGTGAAGCTTTCTTT
CDR3 protein: CSVDRGSQGVGEAFF

CDR3 length: 16
D gene: .
V gene: TRBV30
J gene: TRBJ1-4
clone size: .
CDR3 DNA: TGTGCCTGGAGTGTCCTTCGCGGCAGGGCTAATGAAAAACTGTTTTTT
CDR3 protein: CAWSVLRGRANEKLFF

CDR3 length: 14
D gene: .
V gene: TRBV30
J gene: TRBJ2-2
clone size: .
CDR3 DNA: TGTGCCTGGAGTGTACGGGTGGTTGGCGGGGAGCTGTTTTTT
CDR3 protein: CAWSVRVVGGELFF

CDR3 length: 15
D gene: .
V gene: TRBV5-1
J gene: TRBJ1-1
clone size: .
CDR3 DNA: TGCGCCAGCACCCGGACAGTGACTATGAACACTGAAGCTTTCTTT
CDR3 protein: CASTRTVTMNTEAFF

CDR3 length: 14
D gene: .
V gene: TRBV6-5
J gene: TRBJ2-7
clone size: .
CDR3 DNA: TGTGCCAGCAGTTACGGGCAGGGAGGCTACGAGCAGTACTTC
CDR3 protein: CASSYGQGGYEQYF

CDR3 length: 17
D gene: .
V gene: TRBV9
J gene: TRBJ1-6
clone size: few
CDR3 DNA: TGTGCCAGCAGCGTAGAGGGGGGGTGGCCCGGTAATTCACCCCTCCACTTT
CDR3 protein: CASSVEGGWPGNSPLHF

CDR3 length: 14
D gene: TRBD1
V gene: TRBV19
J gene: TRBJ1-5
clone size: .
CDR3 DNA: TGTGCCAGTAGTGGACAGGGGGCAGGTCAGCCCCAGCATTTT
CDR3 protein: CASSGQGAGQPQHF

CDR3 length: 17
D gene: .
V gene: TRBV19
J gene: TRBJ1-1
clone size: .
CDR3 DNA: TGTGCCAGTAGCCCTCCGAGACCCACGGGGGGAAACACTGAAGCTTTCTTT
CDR3 protein: CASSPPRPTGGNTEAFF

CDR3 length: 15
D gene: .
V gene: TRBV7-7
J gene: TRBJ2-3
clone size: .
CDR3 DNA: TGTGCTAGCAGCTCGTCAGGGCACCCCACAGATACGCAGTATTTT
CDR3 protein: CASSSSGHPTDTQYF

CDR3 length: 14
D gene: .
V gene: TRBV7-9
J gene: TRBJ2-7
clone size: once
CDR3 DNA: TGTGCCAGCAGCTTAGACGTCGGGTCCTACGAGCAGTACTTC
CDR3 protein: CASSLDVGSYEQYF

CDR3 length: 14
D gene: TRBD1
V gene: TRBV12-5
J gene: TRBJ2-1
clone size: once
CDR3 DNA: TGTGCTAGTGGTTTGGGACAGGGGAGTGATGAGCAGTTCTTC
CDR3 protein: CASGLGQGSDEQFF

CDR3 length: 17
D gene: .
V gene: TRBV18
J gene: TRBJ2-1
clone size: .
CDR3 DNA: TGTGCCAGCTCACCCCCGAACGCGGGGGCATCCTACAATGAGCAGTTCTTC
CDR3 protein: CASSPPNAGASYNEQFF

CDR3 length: 13
D gene: .
V gene: TRBV14
J gene: TRBJ2-7
clone size: .
CDR3 DNA: TGTGCCAGCAGCCAAACAGCCCGTTCGGAGCAGTACTTC
CDR3 protein: CASSQTARSEQYF

CDR3 length: 13
D gene: TRBD1
V gene: TRBV7-9
J gene: TRBJ1-2
clone size: .
CDR3 DNA: TGTGCCAGCAGCGGACAGGGGTCCTATGGCTACACCTTC
CDR3 protein: CASSGQGSYGYTF

CDR3 length: 15
D gene: TRBD2
V gene: TRBV27
J gene: TRBJ2-7
clone size: many
CDR3 DNA: TGTGCCAGCAGTCTGACTAGCGGGGTAGACTACGAGCAGTACTTC
CDR3 protein: CASSLTSGVDYEQYF

CDR3 length: 18
D gene: TRBD1
V gene: TRBV19
J gene: TRBJ1-5
clone size: .
CDR3 DNA: TGTGCCAACAGATCCGGGACAGGGGAAATGAGGGGCAATCAGCCCCAGCATTTT
CDR3 protein: CANRSGTGEMRGNQPQHF

CDR3 length: 17
D gene: TRBD1
V gene: TRBV13
J gene: TRBJ1-5
clone size: .
CDR3 DNA: TGTGCCAGCAGCTTACCCCGAGACAGGGGGCGAGGTCAGCCCCAGCATTTT
CDR3 protein: CASSLPRDRGRGQPQHF

CDR3 length: 19
D gene: .
V gene: TRBV6-2/TRBV6-3
J gene: TRBJ2-2
clone size: .
CDR3 DNA: TGTGCCAGCAGTTACTACCCTCCAGGGGGGTCTATGCAGGTCGGGGAGCTGTTTTTT
CDR3 protein: CASSYYPPGGSMQVGELFF

CDR3 length: 13
D gene: TRBD1
V gene: TRBV28
J gene: TRBJ1-2
clone size: .
CDR3 DNA: TGTGCCAGCAGTTGGACAGGGGTCTATGGCTACACCTTC
CDR3 protein: CASSWTGVYGYTF